Sequencing of this T cell receptor beta chain was carried out in a study of CD8 T cells in Susac syndrome. Reverse transcription used about 0.45 to 1 ug RNA and random hexamers. One entry per CDR3 protein results from TCRdb running MiXCR on the immunoSEQ multiplex PCR reads. The top ten hold about 0.18% of the sample, which has about 130,000 distinct CDR3 sequences, around 95% seen once. Trimming left V 2 bases short and J 0 bases short, with 7 bases between. Germline CDR1 SGHDT, CDR2 YYEEEE. There are 14 residues in the CDR3. The sequence was obtained from a human donor with Susac syndrome. Sequencing was performed on CD8+ T cells from PBMCs. The V gene is TRBV5-6, the J gene TRBJ2-3; D ambiguous. CDR3 sequence: CASSFGSSTDTQYF. The CDR3, as DNA: TGTGCCAGCAGCTTCGGCTCTAGCACAGATACGCAGTATTTT.